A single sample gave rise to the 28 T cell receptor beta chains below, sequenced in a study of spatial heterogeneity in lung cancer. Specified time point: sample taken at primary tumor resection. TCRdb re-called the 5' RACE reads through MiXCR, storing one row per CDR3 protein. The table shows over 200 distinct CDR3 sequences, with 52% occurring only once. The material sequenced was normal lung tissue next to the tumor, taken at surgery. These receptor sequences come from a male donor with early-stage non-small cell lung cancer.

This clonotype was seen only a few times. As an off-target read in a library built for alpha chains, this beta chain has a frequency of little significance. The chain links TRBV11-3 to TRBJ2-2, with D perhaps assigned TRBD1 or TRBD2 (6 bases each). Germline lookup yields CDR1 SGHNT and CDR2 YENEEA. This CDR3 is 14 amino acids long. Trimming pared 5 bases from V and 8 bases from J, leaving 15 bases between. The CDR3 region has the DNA TGTGCCAGCAGCCCCCGGGGGCAGAATGGGGAGCTGTTTTTT. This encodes CASSPRGQNGELFF. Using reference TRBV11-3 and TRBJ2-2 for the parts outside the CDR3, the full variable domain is EAGVVQSPRYKIIEKKQPVAFWCNPISGHNTLYWYLQNLGQGPELLIRYENEEAVDDSQLPKDRFSAERLKGVDSTLKIQPAELGDSAVYLCASSPRGQNGELFFGEGSRLTVL.

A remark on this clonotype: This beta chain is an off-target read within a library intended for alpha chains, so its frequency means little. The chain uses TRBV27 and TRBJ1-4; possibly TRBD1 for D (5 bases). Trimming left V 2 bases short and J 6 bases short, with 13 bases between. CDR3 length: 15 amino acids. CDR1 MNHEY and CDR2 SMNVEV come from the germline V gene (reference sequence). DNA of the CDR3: TGTGCCAGCAGTTTAGCCCCAGGGCGGGATGAAAAACTGTTTTTT. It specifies CASSLAPGRDEKLFF.

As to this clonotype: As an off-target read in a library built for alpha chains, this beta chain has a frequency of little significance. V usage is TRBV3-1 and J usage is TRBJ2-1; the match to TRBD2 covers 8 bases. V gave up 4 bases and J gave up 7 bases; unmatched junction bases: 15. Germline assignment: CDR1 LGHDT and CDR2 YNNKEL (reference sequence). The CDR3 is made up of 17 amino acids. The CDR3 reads CASSPYFPGLGDNEQFF. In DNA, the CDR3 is TGTGCCAGCAGCCCTTACTTCCCGGGACTAGGGGATAATGAGCAGTTCTTC.

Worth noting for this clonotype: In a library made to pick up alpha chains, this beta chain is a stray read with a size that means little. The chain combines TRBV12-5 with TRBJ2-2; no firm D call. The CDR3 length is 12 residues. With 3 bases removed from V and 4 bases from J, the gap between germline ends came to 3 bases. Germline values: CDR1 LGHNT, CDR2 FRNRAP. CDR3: CASGFTTGELFF. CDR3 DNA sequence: TGTGCTAGTGGTTTCACCACCGGGGAGCTGTTTTTT. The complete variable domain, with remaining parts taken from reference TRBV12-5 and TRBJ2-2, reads DARVTQTPRHKVTEMGQEVTMRCQPILGHNTVFWYRQTMMQGLELLAYFRNRAPLDDSGMPKDRFSAEMPDATLATLKIQPSEPRDSAVYFCASGFTTGELFFGEGSRLTVL.

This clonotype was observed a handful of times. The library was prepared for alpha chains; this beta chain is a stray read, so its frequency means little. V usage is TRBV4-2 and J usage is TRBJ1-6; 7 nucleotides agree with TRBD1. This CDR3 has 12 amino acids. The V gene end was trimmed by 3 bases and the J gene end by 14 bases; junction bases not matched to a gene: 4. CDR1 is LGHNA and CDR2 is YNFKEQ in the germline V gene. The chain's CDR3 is CASSQAQGTLHF. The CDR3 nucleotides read TGTGCCAGCAGCCAGGCACAGGGGACCCTCCACTTT.

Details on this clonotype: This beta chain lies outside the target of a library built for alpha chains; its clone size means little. In nucleotides, the CDR3 is TGCAGTGCTGCCCCCCCGGGAAGCTCCTACAATGAGCAGTTCTTC. It is translated as CSAAPPGSSYNEQFF. J is TRBJ2-1 and V is TRBV20-1; weak D call: TRBD2 (5 bases). The CDR3 extends over 15 amino acids. Trimming stripped 5 bases from V and 0 bases from J, with 14 bases between. CDR1 and CDR2 from the germline V gene are DFQATT and SNEGSKA (reference sequence).

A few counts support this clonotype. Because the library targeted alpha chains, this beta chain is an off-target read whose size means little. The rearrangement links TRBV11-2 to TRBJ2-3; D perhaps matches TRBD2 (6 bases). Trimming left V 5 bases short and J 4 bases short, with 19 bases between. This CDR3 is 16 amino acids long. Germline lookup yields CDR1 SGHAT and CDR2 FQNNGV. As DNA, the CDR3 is TGTGCCAGCAGCCCGTCCGGGGGTAGAATAGCAGATACGCAGTATTTT. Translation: CASSPSGGRIADTQYF.

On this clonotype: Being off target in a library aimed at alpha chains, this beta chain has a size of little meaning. The CDR3 spells CASSYVAGETQYF. In DNA, the CDR3 is TGTGCCAGCAGTTATGTGGCAGGAGAGACCCAGTACTTC. V usage is TRBV6-5 and J usage is TRBJ2-5; D unresolved. There are 13 residues in the CDR3. V was trimmed by 3 bases and J by 4 bases, leaving 9 bases between them. CDR1 and CDR2 from the germline V gene are MNHEY and SVGAGI.

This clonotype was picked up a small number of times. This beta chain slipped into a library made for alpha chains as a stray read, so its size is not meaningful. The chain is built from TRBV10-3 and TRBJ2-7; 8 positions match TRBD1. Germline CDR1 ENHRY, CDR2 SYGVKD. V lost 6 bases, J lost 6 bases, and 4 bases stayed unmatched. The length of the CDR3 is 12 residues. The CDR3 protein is CAISATGVEQYF. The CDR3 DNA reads TGTGCCATCAGCGCGACAGGGGTCGAGCAGTACTTC.

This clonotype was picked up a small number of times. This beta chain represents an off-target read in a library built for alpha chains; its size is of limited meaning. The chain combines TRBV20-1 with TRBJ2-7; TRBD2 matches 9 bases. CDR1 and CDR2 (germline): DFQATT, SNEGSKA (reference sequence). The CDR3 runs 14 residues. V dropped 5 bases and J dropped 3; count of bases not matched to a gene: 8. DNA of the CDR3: TGCAGTGCTGAGGAGACTAGCGGTTACTACGAGCAGTACTTC. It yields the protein CSAEETSGYYEQYF.

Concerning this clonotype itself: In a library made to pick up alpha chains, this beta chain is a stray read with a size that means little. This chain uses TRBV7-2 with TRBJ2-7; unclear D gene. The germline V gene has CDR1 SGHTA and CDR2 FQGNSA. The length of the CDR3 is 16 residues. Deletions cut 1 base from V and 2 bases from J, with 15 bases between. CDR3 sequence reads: CASSLGGPETTYEQYF. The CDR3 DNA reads TGTGCCAGCAGCTTAGGAGGTCCAGAAACCACCTACGAGCAGTACTTC.

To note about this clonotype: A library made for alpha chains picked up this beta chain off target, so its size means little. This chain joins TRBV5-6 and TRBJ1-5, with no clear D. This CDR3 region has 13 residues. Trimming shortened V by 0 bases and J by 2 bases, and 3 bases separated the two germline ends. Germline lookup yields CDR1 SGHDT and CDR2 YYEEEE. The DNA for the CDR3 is TGTGCCAGCAGCTTGGGCCGCAATCAGCCCCAGCATTTT. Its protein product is CASSLGRNQPQHF.

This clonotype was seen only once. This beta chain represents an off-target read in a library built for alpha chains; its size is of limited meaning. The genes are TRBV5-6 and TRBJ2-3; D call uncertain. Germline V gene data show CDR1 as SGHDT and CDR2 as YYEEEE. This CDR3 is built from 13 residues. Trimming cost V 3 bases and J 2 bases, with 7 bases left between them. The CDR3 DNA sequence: TGTGCCAGCAGCTACGGAAACACAGATACGCAGTATTTT. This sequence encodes CASSYGNTDTQYF.

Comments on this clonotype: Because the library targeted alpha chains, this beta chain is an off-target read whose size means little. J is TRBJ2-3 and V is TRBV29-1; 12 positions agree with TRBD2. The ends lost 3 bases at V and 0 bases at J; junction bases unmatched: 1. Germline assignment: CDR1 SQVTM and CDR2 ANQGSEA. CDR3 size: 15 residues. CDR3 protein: CSVDLAGGSTDTQYF. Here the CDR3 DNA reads TGCAGCGTTGATCTAGCGGGGGGGAGCACAGATACGCAGTATTTT.

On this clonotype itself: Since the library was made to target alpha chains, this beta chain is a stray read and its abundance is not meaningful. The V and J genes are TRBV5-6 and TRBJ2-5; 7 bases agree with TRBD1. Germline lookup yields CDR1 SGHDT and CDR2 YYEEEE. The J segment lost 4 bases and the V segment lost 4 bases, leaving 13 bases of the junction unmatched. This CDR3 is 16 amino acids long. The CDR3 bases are TGTGCCAGCAGCCTGCCCCCGGCAGGGGGTAGAGAGACCCAGTACTTC. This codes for CASSLPPAGGRETQYF.

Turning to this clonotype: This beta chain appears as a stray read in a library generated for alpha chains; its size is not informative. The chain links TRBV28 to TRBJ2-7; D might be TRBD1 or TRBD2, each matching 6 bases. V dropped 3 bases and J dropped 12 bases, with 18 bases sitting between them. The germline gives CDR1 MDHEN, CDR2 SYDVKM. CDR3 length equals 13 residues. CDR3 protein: CASSFRGTTAGYF. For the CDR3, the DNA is TGTGCCAGCAGTTTTAGGGGGACGACAGCGGGGTACTTC.

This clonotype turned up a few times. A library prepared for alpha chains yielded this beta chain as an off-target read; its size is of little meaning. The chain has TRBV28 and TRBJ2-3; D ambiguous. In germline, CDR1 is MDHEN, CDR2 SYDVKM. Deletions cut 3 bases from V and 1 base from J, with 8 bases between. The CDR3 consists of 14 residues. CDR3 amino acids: CASSFLAGTDTQYF. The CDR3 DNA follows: TGTGCCAGCAGTTTCTTAGCCGGCACAGATACGCAGTATTTT.

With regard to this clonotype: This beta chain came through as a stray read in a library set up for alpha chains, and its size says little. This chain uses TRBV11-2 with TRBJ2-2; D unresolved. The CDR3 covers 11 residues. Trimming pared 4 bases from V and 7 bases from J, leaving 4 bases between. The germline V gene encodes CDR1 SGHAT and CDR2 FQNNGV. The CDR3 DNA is TGTGCCAGCAGCTCCTTCGGGGAGCTGTTTTTT. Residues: CASSSFGELFF. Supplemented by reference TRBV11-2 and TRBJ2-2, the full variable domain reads EAGVAQSPRYKIIEKRQSVAFWCNPISGHATLYWYQQILGQGPKLLIQFQNNGVVDDSQLPKDRFSAERLKGVDSTLKIQPAKLEDSAVYLCASSSFGELFFGEGSRLTVL.

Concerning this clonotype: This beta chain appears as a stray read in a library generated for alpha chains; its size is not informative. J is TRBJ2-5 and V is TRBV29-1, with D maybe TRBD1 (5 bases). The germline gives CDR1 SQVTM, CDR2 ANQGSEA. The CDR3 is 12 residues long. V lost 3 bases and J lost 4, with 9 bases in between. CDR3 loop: CSVDQGGETQYF. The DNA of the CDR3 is TGCAGCGTTGATCAGGGCGGAGAGACCCAGTACTTC. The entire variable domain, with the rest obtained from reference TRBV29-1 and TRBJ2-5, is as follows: SAVISQKPSRDICQRGTSLTIQCQVDSQVTMMFWYRQQPGQSLTLIATANQGSEATYESGFVIDKFPISRPNLTFSTLTVSNMSPEDSSIYLCSVDQGGETQYFGPGTRLLVL.

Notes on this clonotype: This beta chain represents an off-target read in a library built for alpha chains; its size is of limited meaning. CDR3 sequence (DNA): TGTGCCAGCAGCTTAGGGACAGGGGGGCCTCGGACAGATACGCAGTATTTT. It translates to CASSLGTGGPRTDTQYF. This chain joins TRBV7-9 and TRBJ2-3, with TRBD1 matching 10 bases. Germline values: CDR1 SEHNR, CDR2 FQNEAQ (reference sequence). V was pared by 1 base and J by 3 bases, with 7 bases of the junction left unmatched. The length of the CDR3 is 17 residues.

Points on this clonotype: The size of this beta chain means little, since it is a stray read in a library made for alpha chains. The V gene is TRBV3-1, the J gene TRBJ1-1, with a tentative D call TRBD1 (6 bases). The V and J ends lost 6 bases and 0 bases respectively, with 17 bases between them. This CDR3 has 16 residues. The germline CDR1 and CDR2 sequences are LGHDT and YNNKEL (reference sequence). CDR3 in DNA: TGTGCCAGCAGTAGAAGAGTCGGGACATTGAACACTGAAGCTTTCTTT. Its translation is CASSRRVGTLNTEAFF.

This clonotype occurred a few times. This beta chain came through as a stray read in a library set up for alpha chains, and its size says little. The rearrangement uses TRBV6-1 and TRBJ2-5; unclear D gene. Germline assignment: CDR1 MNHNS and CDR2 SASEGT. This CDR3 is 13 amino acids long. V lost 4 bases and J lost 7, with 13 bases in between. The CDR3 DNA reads TGTGCCAGCAGTGTAGAACATCGCGGGACCCAGTACTTC. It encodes CASSVEHRGTQYF.

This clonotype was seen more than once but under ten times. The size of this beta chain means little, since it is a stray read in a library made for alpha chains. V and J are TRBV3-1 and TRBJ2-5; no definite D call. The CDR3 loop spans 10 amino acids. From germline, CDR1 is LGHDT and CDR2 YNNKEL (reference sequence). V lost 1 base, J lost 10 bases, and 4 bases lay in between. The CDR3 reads CASSQGVQYF. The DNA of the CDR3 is TGTGCCAGCAGCCAAGGAGTCCAGTACTTC.

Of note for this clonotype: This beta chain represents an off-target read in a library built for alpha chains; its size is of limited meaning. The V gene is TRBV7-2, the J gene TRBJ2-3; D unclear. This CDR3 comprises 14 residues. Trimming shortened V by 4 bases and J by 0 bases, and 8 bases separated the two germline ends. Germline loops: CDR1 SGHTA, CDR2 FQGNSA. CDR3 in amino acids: CASSSPVSTDTQYF. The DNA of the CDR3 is TGTGCCAGCAGCTCGCCCGTAAGCACAGATACGCAGTATTTT.

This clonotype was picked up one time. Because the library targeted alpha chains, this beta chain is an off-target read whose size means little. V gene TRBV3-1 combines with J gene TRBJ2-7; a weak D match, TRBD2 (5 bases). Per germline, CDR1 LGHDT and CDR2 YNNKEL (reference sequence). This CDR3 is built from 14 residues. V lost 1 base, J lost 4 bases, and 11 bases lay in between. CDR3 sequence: CASSQGGRGYEQYF. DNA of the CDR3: TGTGCCAGCAGCCAAGGCGGTAGAGGGTACGAGCAGTACTTC.

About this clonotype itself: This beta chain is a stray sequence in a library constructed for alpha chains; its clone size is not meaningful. CDR3 nucleotide sequence: TGTGCCAGCACCAAGACTAACCTCCACGAGCAGTACTTC. Its translation: CASTKTNLHEQYF. The chain employs TRBV12-3 or TRBV12-4 and TRBJ2-7, with TRBD2 as a possible D gene (5 bases). This CDR3 comprises 13 residues. Trimming left V 7 bases short and J 5 bases short, with 15 bases between.

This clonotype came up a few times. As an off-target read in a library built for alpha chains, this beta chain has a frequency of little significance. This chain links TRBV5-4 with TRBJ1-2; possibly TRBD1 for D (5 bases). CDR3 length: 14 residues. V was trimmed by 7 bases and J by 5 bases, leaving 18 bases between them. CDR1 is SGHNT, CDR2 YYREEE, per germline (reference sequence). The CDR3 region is CASHPPRDLYGYTF. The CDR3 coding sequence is TGTGCCAGCCACCCCCCCAGGGATCTTTATGGCTACACCTTC.

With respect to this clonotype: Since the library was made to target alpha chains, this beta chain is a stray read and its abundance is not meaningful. CDR3 protein: CSAKKQVHEQYF. The CDR3 DNA reads TGCAGTGCTAAGAAACAGGTCCACGAGCAGTACTTC. The chain carries TRBV20-1 and TRBJ2-7, with D possibly being TRBD1 (5 bases). The CDR3 is made up of 12 amino acids. The V end was cut by 4 bases, the J end by 5 bases, with 12 bases between. CDR1 and CDR2 (germline): DFQATT, SNEGSKA (reference sequence).